Listed below are T cell receptor beta chains from one sample, sequenced in a study of blood T cell repertoires in COVID-19. Clones were sequenced by immunoSEQ multiplex PCR, and TCRdb holds only the in-frame ones, with some missing. The sample lists more than 85,000 clones; about nine tenths were seen once. The sequencing input was peripheral blood. The receptor set was obtained from a woman aged 45 to 65 with COVID-19, enrolled during active disease. The CDR3 runs from the conserved cysteine through the conserved F or W.

j_gene: TRBJ1-5
v_gene: TRBV6-2/TRBV6-3
CDR3aa: CASSYEGSSNQPQHF

j_gene: TRBJ1-2
v_gene: TRBV6-5
CDR3aa: CASSYETGTGYTF

j_gene: TRBJ2-1
v_gene: TRBV5-1
CDR3aa: CASSWGLARDEQFF

j_gene: TRBJ2-1
v_gene: TRBV5-1
CDR3aa: CASSTPPPGVYNEQFF

j_gene: TRBJ2-3
v_gene: TRBV7-3
CDR3aa: CASSLKDGGTQYF

j_gene: TRBJ1-4
v_gene: TRBV28
CDR3aa: CASRPDRESIEKLFF

j_gene: TRBJ2-5
v_gene: TRBV5-1
CDR3aa: CASSPGETQYF

j_gene: TRBJ2-7
v_gene: TRBV5-5
CDR3aa: CASSPRTSPYEQYF

j_gene: TRBJ2-2
v_gene: TRBV6-5
CDR3aa: CASNLAGGDTGELFF

j_gene: TRBJ1-2
v_gene: TRBV4-1
CDR3aa: CASRGQGANYGYTF

j_gene: TRBJ1-5
v_gene: TRBV7-2
CDR3aa: CASSLKGGNQPQHF

j_gene: TRBJ2-2
v_gene: TRBV6-2/TRBV6-3
CDR3aa: CASSYGAGANTGELFF

j_gene: TRBJ2-2
v_gene: TRBV18
CDR3aa: CASSSRQANTGELFF